One and the same sample provided the 26 T cell receptor beta chains below, sequenced in a study of beta chain features in type 1 diabetes (dated by TCRdb to 2016 to 2019). The library was made by the immunoSEQ multiplex PCR assay. The entire amount of isolated RNA was reverse transcribed using the High Capacity cDNA Reverse Transcription Kit, so the sequenced TCRB transcripts were expressed ones. TCRdb holds this immuneACCESS table with in-frame rearrangements only. Some clones are missing; in checked studies, unresolved V genes explain under half, and the rest has no known cause. Within this sample are fewer than 650,000 clones, with around 16% of them counted one time only. In total, the top ten clones hold approximately 0.099% of the sample. Sequencing was carried out using naive CD4+ T cells from blood. Sample cell subset or site, as interpreted from the label and publication: true naive CD4+ T cells. Receptors were obtained from a man aged 18 to 29 in good health.

The sample holds one count of this clone. The chain is built from TRBV4-2 and TRBJ1-6; TRBD1 agrees at 9 bases. Per the germline V gene, CDR1 is LGHNA and CDR2 is YNFKEQ. This CDR3 comprises 16 residues. J was trimmed by 6 bases and V by 1 base; bases with no gene match: 4. The CDR3 DNA follows: TGTGCCAGCAGCCAAGGTGGACAGGGGATTAATTCACCCCTCCACTTT. Its translation: CASSQGGQGINSPLHF.

V usage is TRBV10-3 and J usage is TRBJ2-5; 8 bases map to TRBD1. The DNA end lines up better with TRBJ2-7; the J call may be wrong. Germline-derived CDR1 and CDR2 are ENHRY and SYGVKD. The CDR3 has 15 amino acids. Here the CDR3 DNA reads TGTGCCATCAGTCCTAAGGGACAGGTATCCTACGAGCAGTACTTC. This sequence encodes CAISPKGQVSYEQYF.

Regarding this clone: This sample includes further DNA sequences coding for the same CDR3. The genes are TRBV29-1 and TRBJ1-1; D perhaps matches TRBD1 (5 bases). The length of the CDR3 is 14 residues. Germline CDR1 and CDR2: SQVTM and ANQGSEA. Trimming shortened V by 7 bases and J by 1 base, and 16 bases separated the two germline ends. Here the CDR3 DNA reads TGCAGCGGTTACTTAGGACAAACGAACACTGAAGCTTTCTTT. It is translated as CSGYLGQTNTEAFF.

The chain joins TRBV2 to TRBJ2-1; weak D call: TRBD2 (6 bases). The V end was cut by 8 bases, the J end by 2 bases, with 13 bases between. The CDR3 contains 14 residues. The germline gives CDR1 SNHLY, CDR2 FYNNEI. CDR3 residues: CASSGGVPYNEQFF. In nucleotides, the CDR3 is TGTGCCAGCTCGGGCGGGGTCCCCTACAATGAGCAGTTCTTC.

Written as DNA, the CDR3 is TGTGCCAGCAGACCGGACGTCGGGGAGCTGTTTTTT. This translates into CASRPDVGELFF. This sequence joins TRBV6-5 and TRBJ2-2; D remains ambiguous. CDR3 length equals 12 residues. Germline CDR1 MNHEY, CDR2 SVGAGI. V lost 6 bases and J lost 7, with 9 bases in between.

This clone came up a few times. The gene calls are TRBV7-2 and TRBJ2-5, with D unclear. The CDR3 consists of 13 residues. The germline V gene encodes CDR1 SGHTA and CDR2 FQGNSA. Trimming stripped 1 base from V and 5 bases from J, with 8 bases between. The CDR3 nucleotides are TGTGCCAGCAGCTTAGTGGGAAGGGAGACCCAGTACTTC. Its protein product is CASSLVGRETQYF.

This rearrangement joins TRBV19 to TRBJ2-5; D is perhaps TRBD1 (5 bases). This CDR3 contains 13 residues. V gave up 5 bases and J gave up 4 bases, with 11 bases separating them. Germline V gene data show CDR1 as LNHDA and CDR2 as SQIVND (reference sequence). CDR3 coding DNA: TGTGCCAGTAGTTCATCAGGGTCAGAGACCCAGTACTTC. This gives the protein CASSSSGSETQYF.

This clone has just a few counts. This rearrangement joins TRBV7-2 to TRBJ2-7; D tentatively reads TRBD1 or TRBD2 (6 bases each). The CDR3 runs 15 residues. V was trimmed by 5 bases and J by 4 bases, leaving 18 bases between them. Germline V gene sequence: CDR1 SGHTA, CDR2 FQGNSA. The CDR3 DNA is TGTGCCAGCAGCCCCCGTCTGAGGGGGGTTTACGAGCAGTACTTC. This encodes CASSPRLRGVYEQYF.

This chain joins TRBV2 and TRBJ1-2, with D maybe TRBD1 (5 bases). The length of the CDR3 is 11 residues. CDR1 and CDR2 from the germline V gene are SNHLY and FYNNEI. Trimming stripped 9 bases from V and 4 bases from J, with 9 bases between. The CDR3 region has the DNA TGTGCCAGTTGGGGGGGCTATGGCTACACCTTC. It encodes CASWGGYGYTF.

In its sample, this clone was seen a few times. The chain is built from TRBV4-2 and TRBJ2-2; 11 bases match TRBD2. Germline assignment: CDR1 LGHNA and CDR2 YNFKEQ. V lost 1 base, J lost 4 bases, and 8 bases stayed unmatched. The CDR3 loop spans 18 amino acids. CDR3 DNA sequence: TGTGCCAGCAGCCAAGGCCCTAGCGGGGGGTCCCTCACCGGGGAGCTGTTTTTT. This gives the protein CASSQGPSGGSLTGELFF.

This clone was found a few times. At one end the junction does not follow the germline gene, possibly because of a read error. The chain is built from TRBV19 and TRBJ1-1; 8 positions agree with TRBD1. This CDR3 has 12 residues. Germline assignment: CDR1 LNHDA and CDR2 SQIVND (reference sequence). The CDR3 region has the DNA TGTGCCAGTTCTGCCTTGGGACAGGCGTCCCTCTTT. Protein sequence: CASSALGQASLF.

This clone was seen a handful of times. The chain joins TRBV7-2 to TRBJ1-4, with D unclear. V was clipped by 2 bases and J by 5 bases, with 9 bases between them. This CDR3 region has 14 residues. Germline lookup yields CDR1 SGHTA and CDR2 FQGNSA. The DNA for the CDR3 is TGTGCCAGCAGCTTAACTGTGGGGAATGAAAAACTGTTTTTT. Translated, it gives CASSLTVGNEKLFF.

In its sample, this clone was seen a few times. The rearrangement joins TRBV28 to TRBJ2-7, with 8 bases lining up with TRBD2. V was clipped by 2 bases and J by 6 bases; unmatched bases: 12. In germline, CDR1 is MDHEN, CDR2 SYDVKM. The CDR3 has 16 amino acids. CDR3: CASSLIGLAGPSEQYF. DNA of the CDR3: TGTGCCAGCAGTTTAATTGGGCTAGCGGGTCCTAGCGAGCAGTACTTC. The complete variable domain, with remaining parts taken from reference TRBV28 and TRBJ2-7, reads DVKVTQSSRYLVKRTGEKVFLECVQDMDHENMFWYRQDPGLGLRLIYFSYDVKMKEKGDIPEGYSVSREKKERFSLILESASTNQTSMYLCASSLIGLAGPSEQYFGPGTRLTVT.

The chain is built from TRBV7-9 and TRBJ2-7, with 8 bases identical to TRBD1. The trim removed 5 bases at V and 2 bases at J, leaving 8 bases unmatched. Germline-derived CDR1 and CDR2 are SEHNR and FQNEAQ (reference sequence). The CDR3 is made up of 15 amino acids. The CDR3: CASSPRTGLPYEQYF. The CDR3 DNA follows: TGTGCCAGCAGCCCGCGGACAGGGCTACCCTACGAGCAGTACTTC.

J is TRBJ2-2 and V is TRBV19; D is ambiguous. This CDR3 is 15 amino acids long. CDR1 is LNHDA, CDR2 SQIVND, per germline (reference sequence). V was clipped by 4 bases and J by 4 bases, with 13 bases between them. This chain's CDR3 is CASSRASTLTGELFF. CDR3 sequence (DNA): TGTGCCAGTAGTAGGGCGAGCACACTCACCGGGGAGCTGTTTTTT.

This chain links TRBV19 with TRBJ1-5, with a tentative D call TRBD1 (6 bases). The ends were cut back, 6 bases at V and 1 base at J, with 10 bases in the middle. The CDR3 length is 14 residues. Germline values: CDR1 LNHDA, CDR2 SQIVND (reference sequence). CDR3 coding DNA: TGTGCCAGTAGGCAGGGGTTCAGCAATCAGCCCCAGCATTTT. This translates into CASRQGFSNQPQHF.

The chain combines TRBV6-5 with TRBJ1-2; D call uncertain. Germline CDR1 is MNHEY and CDR2 is SVGAGI. Trimming left V 2 bases short and J 7 bases short, with 5 bases between. This CDR3 has 11 residues. CDR3 sequence (DNA): TGTGCCAGCAGTTACGGACTTGGCTACACCTTC. Encoded protein: CASSYGLGYTF.

This chain links TRBV4-3 with TRBJ2-7; D is possibly TRBD1 or TRBD2 (7 bases each). The germline CDR1 and CDR2 sequences are LGHNA and YSLEER. V lost 4 bases and J 0 bases, leaving 19 bases between the germline ends. This CDR3 contains 17 residues. The CDR3 is CASSRSGGGISSYEQYF. DNA of the CDR3: TGCGCCAGCAGCCGATCAGGGGGGGGAATAAGCTCCTACGAGCAGTACTTC.

This clone has just a few counts. The V gene is TRBV7-8, the J gene TRBJ2-1, with D possibly being TRBD2 (5 bases). V dropped 5 bases and J dropped 9 bases, with 17 bases sitting between them. This CDR3 is 14 amino acids long. Germline V CDR1 and CDR2: SGHVS, FQNEAQ. The CDR3, as DNA: TGTGCCAGCAGCCGAGCCAGAACTAGGGTTGAGCAGTTCTTC. It codes for CASSRARTRVEQFF.

J is TRBJ2-2 and V is TRBV19; 7 bases are a match to TRBD1. There are 15 residues in the CDR3. Germline trimming cut 5 bases from V and 3 bases from J; bases unmatched to any gene: 6. Per germline, CDR1 LNHDA and CDR2 SQIVND (reference sequence). In DNA, the CDR3 is TGTGCCAGTAGTCTAACCGACAGGGACACCGGGGAGCTGTTTTTT. It translates to CASSLTDRDTGELFF. Combining the CDR3 with reference TRBV19 and TRBJ2-2 gives the whole variable domain DGGITQSPKYLFRKEGQNVTLSCEQNLNHDAMYWYRQDPGQGLRLIYYSQIVNDFQKGDIAEGYSVSREKKESFPLTVTSAQKNPTAFYLCASSLTDRDTGELFFGEGSRLTVL.

The chain recombines TRBV7-2 with TRBJ1-3; D gene ambiguous. The CDR3 sequence is 15 residues long. Germline V lookup: CDR1 SGHTA, CDR2 FQGNSA. V was shortened by 5 bases and J by 4 bases, with 15 bases between the two germline ends. The CDR3 region has the DNA TGTGCCAGCAGCCCCCGAGCGGGAACCGGAAACACCATATATTTT. Residues: CASSPRAGTGNTIYF.

This clone was counted a few times. The V and J genes are TRBV5-1 and TRBJ1-1, with 7 bases lining up with TRBD1. This CDR3 comprises 15 residues. Losses at the gene ends were 4 bases for V and 1 base for J; bases not matched to a gene: 7. CDR1 SGHRS and CDR2 YFSETQ come from the germline V gene. The CDR3 DNA follows: TGCGCCAGCAGCCCGAAGACAGGGCCGAACACTGAAGCTTTCTTT. Translating it yields CASSPKTGPNTEAFF. The variable domain in full, with the rest retrieved from reference TRBV5-1 and TRBJ1-1, is KAGVTQTPRYLIKTRGQQVTLSCSPISGHRSVSWYQQTPGQGLQFLFEYFSETQRNKGNFPGRFSGRQFSNSRSEMNVSTLELGDSALYLCASSPKTGPNTEAFFGQGTRLTVV.

The sample holds a few counts of this clone. CDR3 sequence reads: CATRGPQGRDGYTF. The CDR3 coding sequence is TGTGCCACCCGGGGCCCACAGGGAAGGGATGGCTACACCTTC. This rearrangement joins TRBV19 to TRBJ1-2, with D possibly being TRBD1 (6 bases). Trimming removed 10 bases at V and 6 bases at J, with 21 bases between. CDR3 size: 14 residues. Per germline, CDR1 LNHDA and CDR2 SQIVND (reference sequence).

The sample holds a few counts of this clone. V and J are TRBV9 and TRBJ1-1, with 9 nucleotides matching TRBD1. V lost 0 bases to trimming and J lost 5 bases; unmatched junction nucleotides: 8. Germline assignment: CDR1 SGDLS and CDR2 YYNGEE. CDR3 length: 16 residues. CDR3 DNA sequence: TGTGCCAGCAGCGTAGCTGGGGGACAGGGCGTTACTGAAGCTTTCTTT. It translates to CASSVAGGQGVTEAFF. Full variable domain (rest looked up from reference TRBV9 and TRBJ1-1): DSGVTQTPKHLITATGQRVTLRCSPRSGDLSVYWYQQSLDQGLQFLIQYYNGEERAKGNILERFSAQQFPDLHSELNLSSLELGDSALYFCASSVAGGQGVTEAFFGQGTRLTVV.

This clone was seen a handful of times. The rearrangement links TRBV7-2 to TRBJ1-1; D is uncertain. This CDR3 has 13 residues. Trimming pared 5 bases from V and 5 bases from J, leaving 12 bases between. Germline lookup yields CDR1 SGHTA and CDR2 FQGNSA. CDR3 bases: TGTGCCAGCAGCCTCCGAATTGGGACTGAAGCTTTCTTT. This sequence encodes CASSLRIGTEAFF. Full variable domain (missing parts from reference TRBV7-2 and TRBJ1-1): GAGVSQSPSNKVTEKGKDVELRCDPISGHTALYWYRQSLGQGLEFLIYFQGNSAPDKSGLPSDRFSAERTGGSVSTLTIQRTQQEDSAVYLCASSLRIGTEAFFGQGTRLTVV.

This chain uses TRBV9 with TRBJ2-3, with D possibly being TRBD1 (6 bases). V was trimmed by 4 bases and J by 1 base, leaving 13 bases between them. Germline CDR1 and CDR2: SGDLS and YYNGEE. This CDR3 is built from 15 residues. CDR3 bases: TGTGCCAGCAGCCTAATAGGGGGAGGCACAGATACGCAGTATTTT. Its translation is CASSLIGGGTDTQYF.